The 18 T cell receptor beta chains listed next were all sequenced from one sample in a study of shared clonotypes between healthy human individuals. Profiled with immunoSEQ multiplex PCR; TCRdb holds only in-frame clones, not every one. The table has just over 2,000,000 clones, around 95% seen once. The sequenced material came from naive CD4+ T cells sorted from blood. Subset: CD45RA+ positively selected. These receptors originate from a man younger than 35 in good health.

This chain joins TRBV9 and TRBJ2-7; TRBD2 matches at 13 bases. From germline, CDR1 is SGDLS and CDR2 YYNGEE. The CDR3 is 15 amino acids. V was pared by 4 bases and J by 7 bases, with 8 bases of the junction left unmatched. The CDR3 DNA is TGTGCCAGCAGCTCCGGACTAGCGGGAGTGAGGGAGCAGTACTTC. Translating it yields CASSSGLAGVREQYF.

This chain connects TRBV9 to TRBJ2-7; D is ambiguous. CDR1 is SGDLS and CDR2 is YYNGEE in the germline V gene. V was shortened by 0 bases and J by 7 bases, with 17 bases between the two germline ends. The CDR3 sequence is 15 residues long. The DNA for the CDR3 is TGTGCCAGCAGCGTAGGTGACACGATATTGGGGGAGCAGTACTTC. Protein sequence: CASSVGDTILGEQYF.

This chain joins TRBV18 and TRBJ2-5, with TRBD1 matching over 9 bases. CDR1 is KGHSH and CDR2 is LQKENI in the germline V gene. The CDR3 contains 15 residues. The V segment lost 3 bases and the J segment 6 bases; nucleotides outside the gene matches: 8. The CDR3 is CASSPNRGREKTQYF. For the CDR3, the DNA is TGTGCCAGCTCACCCAACAGGGGGCGCGAAAAGACCCAGTACTTC.

This chain uses TRBV27 with TRBJ1-2; D is uncertain. Germline V gene lookup returns CDR1 MNHEY and CDR2 SMNVEV (reference sequence). The ends were cut back, 6 bases at V and 5 bases at J, with 13 bases in the middle. The CDR3 loop spans 13 amino acids. The CDR3 here is CASSPGGKYGYTF. For the CDR3, the DNA is TGTGCCAGCAGCCCCGGCGGAAAATATGGCTACACCTTC.

The chain has TRBV18 and TRBJ2-7; unclear D gene. The V and J ends lost 3 bases and 0 bases respectively, with 6 bases between them. The germline V gene has CDR1 KGHSH and CDR2 LQKENI. The length of the CDR3 is 13 residues. The CDR3 coding sequence is TGTGCCAGCTCACCGAAGTCCTCCTACGAGCAGTACTTC. It codes for CASSPKSSYEQYF.

The chain uses TRBV5-1 and TRBJ1-1; maybe TRBD1 (5 bases). The CDR3 covers 16 residues. Germline CDR1 is SGHRS and CDR2 is YFSETQ. V shed 2 bases and J shed 0 bases, with 14 bases lying between them. As DNA, the CDR3 is TGCGCCAGCAGCTTACTGACGGGGGACGTGAACACTGAAGCTTTCTTT. Its translation is CASSLLTGDVNTEAFF.

This clone was seen once. Written as DNA, the CDR3 is TGCGCCAGCAGCCAGATTGACAGAGACACCGGGGAGCTGTTTTTT. This codes for CASSQIDRDTGELFF. The rearrangement joins TRBV4-1 to TRBJ2-2, with D maybe TRBD1 (5 bases). The CDR3 contains 15 residues. Per germline, CDR1 MGHRA and CDR2 YSYEKL. V lost 3 bases and J lost 3, with 11 bases in between.

The gene calls are TRBV19 and TRBJ1-6; D remains unclear. Germline CDR1 is LNHDA and CDR2 is SQIVND (reference sequence). This CDR3 spans 14 amino acids. Between the trimmed V and J ends, which lost 3 bases and 9 bases, there was a span of 12 bases. The CDR3, as DNA: TGTGCCAGTAGTATTGTGGAATTTCCTTCACCCCTCCACTTT. This gives the protein CASSIVEFPSPLHF.

This clone was recorded only once. The genes are TRBV4-1 and TRBJ1-4, with D possibly TRBD1 on 5 matching bases. Germline CDR1 is MGHRA and CDR2 is YSYEKL. The CDR3 is 15 amino acids. V was pared by 4 bases and J by 4 bases, with 13 bases between. The CDR3 sequence is CASSRVQAGNEKLFF. Here the CDR3 DNA reads TGCGCCAGCAGCCGGGTACAGGCCGGTAATGAAAAACTGTTTTTT.

The genes are TRBV5-1 and TRBJ2-7, with D perhaps given as TRBD1 or TRBD2 (6 bases each). Germline V gene data show CDR1 as SGHRS and CDR2 as YFSETQ. The CDR3 runs 15 residues. Trimming left V 4 bases short and J 5 bases short, with 19 bases between. CDR3 protein: CASSGWGQGGDEQYF. CDR3 in DNA: TGCGCCAGCAGCGGGTGGGGGCAAGGAGGGGACGAGCAGTACTTC.

This clone showed up just once. The chain combines TRBV27 with TRBJ2-2, with TRBD1 matching 7 bases. The CDR3 sequence is 16 residues long. CDR1 and CDR2 from the germline V gene are MNHEY and SMNVEV (reference sequence). The V and J ends lost 5 bases and 4 bases, in that order; junction bases with no gene match: 10. The CDR3 DNA follows: TGTGCCAGCAGTCCACGGACAGGCTCGGGCACCGGGGAGCTGTTTTTT. Translating it yields CASSPRTGSGTGELFF.

This clone was found once. V is TRBV19 and J is TRBJ2-7, with TRBD1 identical over 9 bases. CDR3 length: 16 residues. The ends lost 1 base at V and 5 bases at J; junction bases unmatched: 9. In germline, CDR1 is LNHDA, CDR2 SQIVND (reference sequence). This CDR3 is CASSIVGPGTGHEQYF. CDR3 coding DNA: TGTGCCAGTAGTATAGTAGGGCCCGGGACAGGGCACGAGCAGTACTTC.

V and J are TRBV6-1 and TRBJ1-6; unclear D gene. The germline V gene has CDR1 MNHNS and CDR2 SASEGT. The germline V and J ends were trimmed by 11 bases and 5 bases, with 10 bases remaining between them. The CDR3 is made up of 12 amino acids. CDR3 amino acids: CAARDNNSPLHF. In nucleotides, the CDR3 is TGTGCCGCGCGGGATAATAATTCACCCCTCCACTTT.

This chain uses TRBV18 with TRBJ2-3; D is unclear. Trimming took 6 bases from V and 1 from J, leaving 11 bases between them. The CDR3 has 14 residues. Germline V CDR1 and CDR2: KGHSH, LQKENI. The CDR3 region is CASSRVVGTDTQYF. DNA of the CDR3: TGTGCCAGCTCCCGGGTAGTGGGCACAGATACGCAGTATTTT.

In its sample, this clone was seen once. This chain joins TRBV28 and TRBJ2-7; D remains unclear. Germline assignment: CDR1 MDHEN and CDR2 SYDVKM. This CDR3 region has 14 residues. V dropped 7 bases and J dropped 3 bases, with 16 bases sitting between them. CDR3: CASNGPLKDYEQYF. As DNA, the CDR3 is TGTGCCAGCAACGGGCCTCTGAAGGACTACGAGCAGTACTTC.

About this clone: This same CDR3 is encoded by further DNA sequences in the sample. This chain joins TRBV18 and TRBJ2-5; D unresolved. The germline V gene has CDR1 KGHSH and CDR2 LQKENI. This CDR3 region has 12 residues. V was shortened by 3 bases and J by 5 bases, with 7 bases between the two germline ends. CDR3 DNA sequence: TGTGCCAGCTCACCGTCACGGGAGACCCAGTACTTC. As protein: CASSPSRETQYF.

J is TRBJ1-1 and V is TRBV30; D gene unclear. V was trimmed by 0 bases and J by 0 bases, leaving 8 bases between them. The V gene's germline CDR1 is GTSNPN and CDR2 SVGIG (reference sequence). The CDR3 runs 14 residues. DNA of the CDR3: TGTGCCTGGAGTGTTGCACCGCTGAACACTGAAGCTTTCTTT. It encodes CAWSVAPLNTEAFF.

The gene calls are TRBV4-3 and TRBJ1-6, with a tentative D call TRBD1 (5 bases). Germline-derived CDR1 and CDR2 are LGHNA and YSLEER. With 1 base removed from V and 10 bases from J, the gap between germline ends came to 14 bases. The CDR3 totals 15 residues. Here the CDR3 reads CASSQGGGSRSPLHF. The CDR3 coding sequence is TGCGCCAGCAGCCAAGGTGGGGGTTCACGATCACCCCTCCACTTT.